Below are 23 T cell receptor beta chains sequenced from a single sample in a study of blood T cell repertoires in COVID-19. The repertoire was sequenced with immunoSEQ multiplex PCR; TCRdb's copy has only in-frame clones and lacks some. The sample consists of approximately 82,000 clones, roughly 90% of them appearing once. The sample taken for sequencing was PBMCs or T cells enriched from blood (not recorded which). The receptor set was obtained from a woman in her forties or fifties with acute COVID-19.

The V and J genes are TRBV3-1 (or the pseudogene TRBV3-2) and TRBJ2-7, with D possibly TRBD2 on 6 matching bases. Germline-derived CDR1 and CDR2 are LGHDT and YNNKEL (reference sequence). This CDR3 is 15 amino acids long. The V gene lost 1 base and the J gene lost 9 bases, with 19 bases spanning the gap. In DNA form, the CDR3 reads TGTGCCAGCAGCCAAGGGACGGGAGAGTCCGTTCGGCAGTACTTC. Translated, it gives CASSQGTGESVRQYF.

CDR3 in amino acids: CASSGTGSNQPQHF. In DNA, the CDR3 is TGTGCCAGTTCCGGGACAGGAAGCAATCAGCCCCAGCATTTT. The rearrangement links TRBV7-8 to TRBJ1-5, with 8 bases that match TRBD1. Germline CDR1 reads SGHVS; CDR2 reads FQNEAQ. This CDR3 spans 14 amino acids. Losses at the gene ends were 9 bases for V and 1 base for J; bases not matched to a gene: 5.

CDR3 in amino acids: CASSLVAGWGTDTQYF. Written as DNA, the CDR3 is TGTGCCAGCAGCTTAGTTGCAGGGTGGGGCACAGATACGCAGTATTTT. This chain joins TRBV11-2 and TRBJ2-3, with D tentatively TRBD1 (5 bases). The CDR3 loop spans 16 amino acids. V was shortened by 1 base and J by 1 base, with 12 bases between the two germline ends. The germline V gene encodes CDR1 SGHAT and CDR2 FQNNGV.

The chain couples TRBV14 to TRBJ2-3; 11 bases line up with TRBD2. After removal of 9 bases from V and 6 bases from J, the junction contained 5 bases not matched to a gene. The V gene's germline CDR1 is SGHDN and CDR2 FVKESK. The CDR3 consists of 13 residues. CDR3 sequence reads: CASSLAGGDTQYF. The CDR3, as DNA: TGTGCCAGTTCCCTAGCGGGAGGCGATACGCAGTATTTT.

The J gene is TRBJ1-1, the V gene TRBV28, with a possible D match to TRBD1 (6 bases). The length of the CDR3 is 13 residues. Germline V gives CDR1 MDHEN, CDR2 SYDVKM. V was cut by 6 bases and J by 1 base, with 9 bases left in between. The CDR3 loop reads CASRDSRNTEAFF. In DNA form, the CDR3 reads TGTGCCAGCAGGGACAGCCGGAACACTGAAGCTTTCTTT. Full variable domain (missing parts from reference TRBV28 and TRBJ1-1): DVKVTQSSRYLVKRTGEKVFLECVQDMDHENMFWYRQDPGLGLRLIYFSYDVKMKEKGDIPEGYSVSREKKERFSLILESASTNQTSMYLCASRDSRNTEAFFGQGTRLTVV.

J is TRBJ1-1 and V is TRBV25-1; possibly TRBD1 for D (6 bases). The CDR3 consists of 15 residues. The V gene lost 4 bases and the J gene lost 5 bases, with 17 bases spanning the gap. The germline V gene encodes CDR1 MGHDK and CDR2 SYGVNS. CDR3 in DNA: TGTGCCAGCAGTGTTTTGAAACAGGGTCGGACTGAAGCTTTCTTT. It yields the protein CASSVLKQGRTEAFF.

CDR3 DNA sequence: TGTGCCAGCAGTTGGCAGGGGCGGGACACTGAAGCTTTCTTT. As protein: CASSWQGRDTEAFF. The chain combines TRBV6-5 with TRBJ1-1, with D maybe TRBD1 (6 bases). The germline V gene has CDR1 MNHEY and CDR2 SVGAGI. The V end lost 4 bases, the J end lost 3 bases, and 12 bases lay between the germline ends. The length of the CDR3 is 14 residues.

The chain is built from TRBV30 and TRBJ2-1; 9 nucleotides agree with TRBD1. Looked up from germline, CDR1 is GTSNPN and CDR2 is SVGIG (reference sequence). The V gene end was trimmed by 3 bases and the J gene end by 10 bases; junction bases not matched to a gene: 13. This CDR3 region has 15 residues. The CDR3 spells CAWRLPGQGDREQFF. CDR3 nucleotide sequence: TGTGCCTGGAGACTGCCGGGACAGGGAGATAGGGAGCAGTTCTTC. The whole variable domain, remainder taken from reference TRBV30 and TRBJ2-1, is SQTIHQWPATLVQPVGSPLSLECTVEGTSNPNLYWYRQAAGRGLQLLFYSVGIGQISSEVPQNLSASRPQDRQFILSSKKLLLSDSGFYLCAWRLPGQGDREQFFGPGTRLTVL.

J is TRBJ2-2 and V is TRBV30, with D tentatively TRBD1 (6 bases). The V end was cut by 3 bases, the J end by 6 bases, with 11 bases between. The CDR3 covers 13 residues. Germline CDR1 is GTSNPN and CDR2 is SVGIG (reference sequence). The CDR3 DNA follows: TGTGCCTGGAGCGGGACAAGGGCCGGGGAGCTGTTTTTT. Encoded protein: CAWSGTRAGELFF.

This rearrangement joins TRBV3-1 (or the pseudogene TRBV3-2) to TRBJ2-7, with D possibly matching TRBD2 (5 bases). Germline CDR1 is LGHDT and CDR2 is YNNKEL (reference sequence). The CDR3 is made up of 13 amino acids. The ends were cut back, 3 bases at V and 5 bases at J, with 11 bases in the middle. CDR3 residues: CASSQGAFDEQYF. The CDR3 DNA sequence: TGTGCCAGCAGCCAGGGAGCTTTTGACGAGCAGTACTTC.

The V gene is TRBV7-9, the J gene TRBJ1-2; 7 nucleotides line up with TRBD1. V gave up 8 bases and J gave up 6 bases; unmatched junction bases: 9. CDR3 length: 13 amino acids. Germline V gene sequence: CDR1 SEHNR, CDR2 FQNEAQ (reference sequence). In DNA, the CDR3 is TGTGCCAGCTCCGGAGGGGGCGCGGATGGCTACACCTTC. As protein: CASSGGGADGYTF.

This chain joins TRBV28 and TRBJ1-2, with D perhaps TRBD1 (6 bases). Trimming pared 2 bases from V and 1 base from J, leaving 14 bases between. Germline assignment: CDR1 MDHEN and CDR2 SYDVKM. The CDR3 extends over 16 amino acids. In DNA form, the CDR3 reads TGTGCCAGCAGTTTACCCCCTAGCAGGGGTAACTATGGCTACACCTTC. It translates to CASSLPPSRGNYGYTF.

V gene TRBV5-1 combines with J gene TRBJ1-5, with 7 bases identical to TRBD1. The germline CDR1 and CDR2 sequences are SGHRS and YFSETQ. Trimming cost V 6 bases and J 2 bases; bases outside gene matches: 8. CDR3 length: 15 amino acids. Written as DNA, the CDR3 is TGCGCCAGCAAAGGGGGCGGCAGCGGCAATCAGCCCCAGCATTTT. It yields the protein CASKGGGSGNQPQHF.

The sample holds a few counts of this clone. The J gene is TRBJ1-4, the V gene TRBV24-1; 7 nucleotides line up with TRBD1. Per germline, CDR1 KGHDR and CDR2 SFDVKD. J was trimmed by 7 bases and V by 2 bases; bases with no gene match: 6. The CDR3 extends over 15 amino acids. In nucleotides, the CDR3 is TGTGCCACCAGTGATTCGGGGGCAGGGGGTGAAAAACTGTTTTTT. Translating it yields CATSDSGAGGEKLFF.

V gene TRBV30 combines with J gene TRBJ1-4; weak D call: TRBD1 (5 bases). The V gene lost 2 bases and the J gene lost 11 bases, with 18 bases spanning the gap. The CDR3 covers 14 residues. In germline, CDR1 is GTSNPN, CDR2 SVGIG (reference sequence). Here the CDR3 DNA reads TGTGCCTGGAGTTTTAGGGGTTCATATTTCAAACTGTTTTTT. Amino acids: CAWSFRGSYFKLFF.

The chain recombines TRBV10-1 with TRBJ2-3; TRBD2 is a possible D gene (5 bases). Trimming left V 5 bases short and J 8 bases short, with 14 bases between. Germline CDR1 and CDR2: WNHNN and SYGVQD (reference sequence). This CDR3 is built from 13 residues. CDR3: CASSPGYQSTQYF. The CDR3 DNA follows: TGCGCCAGCAGTCCGGGATATCAGAGTACGCAGTATTTT.

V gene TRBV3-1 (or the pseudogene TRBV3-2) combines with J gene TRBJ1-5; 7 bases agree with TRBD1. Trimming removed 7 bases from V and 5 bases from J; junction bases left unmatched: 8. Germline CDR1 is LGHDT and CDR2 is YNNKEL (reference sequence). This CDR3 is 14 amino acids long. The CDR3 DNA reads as TGTGCCAGCACCGCCTCAGGGGGAGATCAGCCCCAGCATTTT. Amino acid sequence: CASTASGGDQPQHF.

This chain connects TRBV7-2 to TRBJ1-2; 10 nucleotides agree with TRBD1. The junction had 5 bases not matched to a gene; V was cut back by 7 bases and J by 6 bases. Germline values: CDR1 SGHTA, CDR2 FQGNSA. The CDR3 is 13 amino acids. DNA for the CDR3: TGTGCCAGCAAGGACAGGGGGAACGATGGCTACACCTTC. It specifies CASKDRGNDGYTF. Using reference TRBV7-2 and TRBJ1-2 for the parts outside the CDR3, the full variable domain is GAGVSQSPSNKVTEKGKDVELRCDPISGHTALYWYRQSLGQGLEFLIYFQGNSAPDKSGLPSDRFSAERTGGSVSTLTIQRTQQEDSAVYLCASKDRGNDGYTFGSGTRLTVV.

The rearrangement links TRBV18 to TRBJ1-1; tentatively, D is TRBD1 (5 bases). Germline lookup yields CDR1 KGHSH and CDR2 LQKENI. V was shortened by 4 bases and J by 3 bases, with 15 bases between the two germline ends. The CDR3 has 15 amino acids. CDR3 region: CASSRLQGKDTEAFF. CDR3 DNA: TGTGCCAGCTCACGACTCCAGGGTAAAGACACTGAAGCTTTCTTT.

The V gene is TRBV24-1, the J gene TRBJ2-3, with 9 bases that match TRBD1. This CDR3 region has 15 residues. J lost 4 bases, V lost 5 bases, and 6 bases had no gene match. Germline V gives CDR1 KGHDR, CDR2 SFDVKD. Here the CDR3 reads CATSVGDRASDTQYF. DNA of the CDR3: TGTGCCACCAGTGTAGGGGACAGGGCTTCAGATACGCAGTATTTT.

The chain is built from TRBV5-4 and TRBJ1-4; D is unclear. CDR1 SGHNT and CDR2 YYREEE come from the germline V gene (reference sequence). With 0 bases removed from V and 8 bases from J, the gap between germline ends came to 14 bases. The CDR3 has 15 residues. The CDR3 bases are TGTGCCAGCAGCTTGGGCGCGGGAGGTTCGGAAAAACTGTTTTTT. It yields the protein CASSLGAGGSEKLFF.

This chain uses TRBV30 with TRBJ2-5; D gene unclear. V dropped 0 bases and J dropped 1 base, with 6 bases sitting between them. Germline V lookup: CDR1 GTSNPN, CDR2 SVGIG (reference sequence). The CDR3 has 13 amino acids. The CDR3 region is CAWSVQAQETQYF. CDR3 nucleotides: TGTGCCTGGAGTGTGCAGGCCCAAGAGACCCAGTACTTC.

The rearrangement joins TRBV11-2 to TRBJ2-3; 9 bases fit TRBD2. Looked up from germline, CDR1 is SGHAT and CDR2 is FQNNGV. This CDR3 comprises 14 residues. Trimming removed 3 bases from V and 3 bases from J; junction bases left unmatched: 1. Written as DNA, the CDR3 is TGTGCCAGCAGCTTGGGACTAGCAACAGATACGCAGTATTTT. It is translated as CASSLGLATDTQYF. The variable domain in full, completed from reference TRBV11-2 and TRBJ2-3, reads EAGVAQSPRYKIIEKRQSVAFWCNPISGHATLYWYQQILGQGPKLLIQFQNNGVVDDSQLPKDRFSAERLKGVDSTLKIQPAKLEDSAVYLCASSLGLATDTQYFGPGTRLTVL.